This TCR beta chain originates from a study of blood T cell repertoires in COVID-19. The wider study: Donors in the United States, Italy and Spain gave samples during acute or convalescent COVID-19. T cells, B-cell-depleted T cells, or PBMCs supplied cDNA or gDNA.

Original analysis: For nucleated cells, counts were estimated from reference gene primer amplification. This table comes from immunoSEQ multiplex PCR, and its TCRdb copy is limited to in-frame clones, with some not included. The DNA was the basis for D and trimming; V, J and clone size are from that table. The table records hundreds of thousands of clones, approximately 91% of them present only once. Per germline, CDR1 MNHEY and CDR2 SMNVEV (reference sequence). J was trimmed by 1 base and V by 7 bases; bases with no gene match: 12. The CDR3 has 17 residues. The chain has TRBV27 and TRBJ2-2; TRBD2 aligns across 7 bases. The TCR was taken from a man aged 55-75 years who had recovered from COVID-19. The sample taken for sequencing was peripheral blood. CDR3 amino acids: CASTRLLGGVNTGELFF. The CDR3, as DNA: TGTGCCAGCACACGCCTATTGGGGGGGGTGAACACCGGGGAGCTGTTTTTT.